The following is a T cell receptor beta chain sequence with its context. These data belong to a study of blood T cell repertoires in COVID-19. Seattle patient enrollment occurred during active infection, with longitudinal follow-up thereafter. TCRdb's copy holds only in-frame clones and misses some; the assay was immunoSEQ multiplex PCR. Here the sample spans 150,000 to 200,000 clones, approximately 87% being singletons. This receptor was taken from a woman between 55 and 75 years old with COVID-19, enrolled during active disease. Sequenced input: peripheral blood.

CDR3 region: CASSQGDGGNEQFF. CDR3 coding DNA: TGTGCCAGCAGCCAAGGGGACGGGGGCAATGAGCAGTTCTTC. The chain combines TRBV3-1 (or the pseudogene TRBV3-2) with TRBJ2-1, with D tentatively TRBD2 (6 bases). Deletions cut 1 base from V and 6 bases from J, with 10 bases between. CDR3 length: 14 residues. Germline V gives CDR1 LGHDT, CDR2 YNNKEL (reference sequence).